This T cell receptor beta chain derives from a study of T cell repertoires in cytomegalovirus infection. Whole-study context: HLA-B-restricted CMV epitopes that are well studied were used alongside recently identified HLA-C-restricted ones. Evidence of both CMV infection and a matching HLA type came from public TCR beta signatures.

TCRdb reprocessed the reads with MiXCR, giving one entry per CDR3 protein. The top ten clones hold approximately 20% of a sample with over 250,000 distinct CDR3 sequences, roughly a fifth of them seen once. This clonotype has at least ten counts. What it binds is unknown. Germline V lookup: CDR1 SGHTA, CDR2 FQGNSA. The CDR3 runs 13 residues. Trimming took 1 base from V and 7 from J, leaving 9 bases between them. Study results and limitations: Cumulative public TCR beta family frequency identified carriers of CMV plus the relevant HLA. CMV-specific HLA-C-restricted TCR beta clonotypes dominated the ex vivo response.

The starting material was cultured PBMCs, obtained from culture after CMV antigen stimulation. V is TRBV7-2 and J is TRBJ2-3; tentative D call: TRBD1 (6 bases). The TCR comes from a human donor in good health (CMV status not recorded). Some clones in this sample may be carry-over from other donors' samples. CDR3: CASSLDQGYTQYF. The CDR3, as DNA: TGTGCCAGCAGCTTAGACCAGGGGTATACGCAGTATTTT.